This T cell receptor beta chain was recorded in a study of blood T cells in healthy people across ages. A remark on this clonotype: Antigen specificity is unknown.

Then a second PCR, running roughly 6 to 11 cycles, was carried out with a sample-barcoded 5' primer and a J-beta primer mix. TCRdb processed the 5' RACE reads anew with MiXCR; each CDR3 protein has one entry. Among around 1,500,000 distinct CDR3 sequences listed, about 30% were seen once. The study's findings and limits: CMV status of donors was not determined, possibly confounding expanded clonotype changes.

The CDR3 spans 16 residues. Trimming at V came to 5 bases and at J to 5 bases, leaving 11 bases not matched to a gene. CDR1 is SNHLY and CDR2 is FYNNEI in the germline V gene. Sample: blood. The chain links TRBV2 to TRBJ2-2; 7 bases line up with TRBD2. The sequence was obtained from a woman aged 30 to 39 in good health. CDR3: CASSTERGFKTGELFF. The CDR3 DNA follows: TGTGCCAGCAGTACCGAGCGGGGATTCAAGACCGGGGAGCTGTTTTTT. Complete variable domain (other parts from reference TRBV2 and TRBJ2-2): EPEVTQTPSHQVTQMGQEVILRCVPISNHLYFYWYRQILGQKVEFLVSFYNNEISEKSEIFDDQFSVERPDGSNFTLKIRSTKLEDSAMYFCASSTERGFKTGELFFGEGSRLTVL.